These 28 T cell receptor beta chains came from one sample sequenced in a study of vaccination effects on CD4 cells after COVID-19. Under the ViraFEST assay, PBMC were stimulated with viral peptide pools so that antigen-specific CD4+ T cells expanded. Sequencing was performed afterwards. Investigators separated out CD4+ T cells once around eleven days of culture had passed. Clones were sequenced by immunoSEQ multiplex PCR, and TCRdb holds only the in-frame ones, with some missing. Of tens of thousands of clones listed, 81% are singletons. These receptors are not linked to any known antigen. This specimen was CD4+ T cells from PBMCs cultured with HCoV-229E spike peptides, taken before COVID-19 vaccination. Receptors originate from a human donor who received a COVID-19 vaccine.

V usage is TRBV9 and J usage is TRBJ2-1; possibly TRBD2 for D (5 bases). This CDR3 has 15 residues. Trimming pared 1 base from V and 0 bases from J, leaving 8 bases between. Germline V gene sequence: CDR1 SGDLS, CDR2 YYNGEE. The CDR3 region is CASSVLGSSYNEQFF. The CDR3, as DNA: TGTGCCAGCAGCGTATTGGGGAGCTCCTACAATGAGCAGTTCTTC.

The rearrangement links TRBV20-1 to TRBJ1-2; D gene ambiguous. Trimming took off 5 bases at V and 7 bases at J, with 11 bases between the two ends. The CDR3 sequence is 11 residues long. Looked up from germline, CDR1 is DFQATT and CDR2 is SNEGSKA (reference sequence). CDR3 region: CSAFEGGGYTF. In DNA form, the CDR3 reads TGCAGTGCTTTCGAAGGTGGTGGCTACACCTTC.

V usage is TRBV7-2 and J usage is TRBJ1-4; D is ambiguous. The length of the CDR3 is 17 residues. V gave up 0 bases and J gave up 5 bases, with 16 bases separating them. The germline CDR1 and CDR2 sequences are SGHTA and FQGNSA. The CDR3 bases are TGTGCCAGCAGCTTAGCGCTTAGTATTCTGGGGAATGAAAAACTGTTTTTT. Protein sequence: CASSLALSILGNEKLFF. The complete variable domain, with remaining parts taken from reference TRBV7-2 and TRBJ1-4, reads GAGVSQSPSNKVTEKGKDVELRCDPISGHTALYWYRQSLGQGLEFLIYFQGNSAPDKSGLPSDRFSAERTGGSVSTLTIQRTQQEDSAVYLCASSLALSILGNEKLFFGSGTQLSVL.

The genes are TRBV15 and TRBJ2-4; D is possibly TRBD2 (5 bases). V was shortened by 3 bases and J by 1 base, with 19 bases between the two germline ends. Germline V gene lookup returns CDR1 LNHNV and CDR2 YYDKDF (reference sequence). The CDR3 spans 18 residues. The CDR3 nucleotides are TGTGCCACCAGCAGGGAAGGACTTATTGGTGGGGCCAAAAACATTCAGTACTTC. Protein product: CATSREGLIGGAKNIQYF.

CDR3 nucleotide sequence: TGTGCCAGCAGTGCCCGGCGGGAGAAGGGGCCCCCAATGTTTTTT. Amino acids: CASSARREKGPPMFF. The V call is TRBV2, the J call TRBJ1-4; TRBD1 might be the D (5 bases). Trimming stripped 4 bases from V and 15 bases from J, with 24 bases between. CDR1 and CDR2 from the germline V gene are SNHLY and FYNNEI. The CDR3 extends over 15 amino acids.

This clone was seen once. The chain couples TRBV5-6 to TRBJ1-1; D not certain. The V end was cut by 2 bases, the J end by 1 base, with 15 bases between. Germline-derived CDR1 and CDR2 are SGHDT and YYEEEE. There are 16 residues in the CDR3. CDR3 DNA: TGTGCCAGCAGCTTCATCACCAGGCCTACGAACACTGAAGCTTTCTTT. Translation gives CASSFITRPTNTEAFF.

A few counts support this clone. The chain uses TRBV7-3 and TRBJ1-3, with D maybe TRBD1 (6 bases). With 2 bases removed from V and 1 base from J, the gap between germline ends came to 12 bases. The CDR3 totals 16 residues. CDR1 is SGHTA, CDR2 FQGTGA, per germline. The CDR3 region has the DNA TGTGCCAGCAGCTTAGGGGGAACAGGGTCTGGAAACACCATATATTTT. Protein sequence: CASSLGGTGSGNTIYF.

The V call is TRBV18, the J call TRBJ1-5; no reliable D call. This CDR3 contains 14 residues. Per germline, CDR1 KGHSH and CDR2 LQKENI. V was trimmed by 5 bases and J by 2 bases, leaving 10 bases between them. CDR3 in DNA: TGTGCCAGCTCATACAGTGGCGGCAATCAGCCCCAGCATTTT. Protein: CASSYSGGNQPQHF. The whole variable domain, filled in from reference TRBV18 and TRBJ1-5, reads NAGVMQNPRHLVRRRGQEARLRCSPMKGHSHVYWYRQLPEEGLKFMVYLQKENIIDESGMPKERFSAEFPKEGPSILRIQQVVRGDSAAYFCASSYSGGNQPQHFGDGTRLSIL.

This chain connects TRBV6-5 to TRBJ1-2; 7 positions agree with TRBD1. In germline, CDR1 is MNHEY, CDR2 SVGAGI. This CDR3 is 14 amino acids long. The V gene end was trimmed by 5 bases and the J gene end by 4 bases; junction bases not matched to a gene: 7. The CDR3 nucleotides read TGTGCCAGCAGTCCTGCCGGGACAGCCTATGGCTACACCTTC. It encodes CASSPAGTAYGYTF.

The chain recombines TRBV6-2 or TRBV6-3 with TRBJ1-3, with TRBD1 identical over 7 bases. Germline V gives CDR1 MNHEY, CDR2 SVGEGT. Trimming at V came to 2 bases and at J to 2 bases, leaving 0 bases not matched to a gene. The CDR3 has 14 residues. The CDR3 reads CASSYDRAGNTIYF. In nucleotides, the CDR3 is TGTGCCAGCAGTTACGACAGGGCTGGAAACACCATATATTTT.

The chain is built from TRBV10-3 and TRBJ1-1; possible D gene TRBD1, 5 bases. The germline V gene has CDR1 ENHRY and CDR2 SYGVKD. V was pared by 3 bases and J by 5 bases, with 16 bases between. This CDR3 is 15 amino acids long. The CDR3 loop is CAISDPGNSGTEAFF. CDR3 nucleotide sequence: TGTGCCATCAGTGATCCAGGGAACTCAGGTACTGAAGCTTTCTTT.

This clone is a singleton in its sample. This chain joins TRBV9 and TRBJ2-2, with TRBD1 matching 7 bases. The CDR3 is 15 amino acids. J gave up 5 bases and V 0 bases, and 4 bases lay outside the gene matches. Per the germline V gene, CDR1 is SGDLS and CDR2 is YYNGEE. This CDR3 reads CASSVDARGTGELFF. The CDR3 bases are TGTGCCAGCAGCGTAGATGCCAGGGGGACCGGGGAGCTGTTTTTT.

V usage is TRBV4-3 and J usage is TRBJ2-3, with D hard to call. The V and J ends lost 6 bases and 5 bases respectively, with 9 bases between them. This CDR3 region has 12 residues. Germline V gene sequence: CDR1 LGHNA, CDR2 YSLEER. CDR3 bases: TGCGCCAGCAGGTCCAACTTAGATACGCAGTATTTT. Amino acid sequence: CASRSNLDTQYF.

The gene calls are TRBV2 and TRBJ1-6; no firm D call. The CDR3 contains 17 residues. V dropped 4 bases and J dropped 0 bases, with 13 bases sitting between them. The germline CDR1 and CDR2 sequences are SNHLY and FYNNEI. CDR3 residues: CASSVRPPGSYNSPLHF. The CDR3 region has the DNA TGTGCCAGCAGTGTTAGGCCTCCGGGCTCCTATAATTCACCCCTCCACTTT.

This chain connects TRBV30 to TRBJ1-6; tentatively, D is TRBD1 (5 bases). V lost 3 bases and J 10 bases, leaving 16 bases between the germline ends. There are 14 residues in the CDR3. Germline CDR1 and CDR2: GTSNPN and SVGIG (reference sequence). DNA for the CDR3: TGTGCCTGGAGCCCTCGGGGCCCAAAATCACCCCTCCACTTT. Protein product: CAWSPRGPKSPLHF.

This clone turned up a few times. J is TRBJ2-1 and V is TRBV2; D remains unclear. The germline gives CDR1 SNHLY, CDR2 FYNNEI. There are 14 residues in the CDR3. Trimming pared 3 bases from V and 8 bases from J, leaving 14 bases between. The CDR3 sequence: CASSDVLMWYEQFF. The CDR3 nucleotides are TGTGCCAGCAGTGACGTGTTAATGTGGTATGAGCAGTTCTTC.

The rearrangement uses TRBV5-1 and TRBJ1-3, with TRBD1 matching over 7 bases. The CDR3 totals 15 residues. V lost 4 bases and J lost 3; bases outside the gene matches: 7. Germline V lookup: CDR1 SGHRS, CDR2 YFSETQ. CDR3 amino acids: CASSRDRESGNTIYF. As DNA, the CDR3 is TGCGCCAGCAGCCGAGACAGGGAGAGTGGAAACACCATATATTTT.

V and J are TRBV6-5 and TRBJ2-5; D is undetermined. The germline V gene encodes CDR1 MNHEY and CDR2 SVGAGI. With 7 bases removed from V and 4 bases from J, the gap between germline ends came to 10 bases. This CDR3 contains 12 residues. Here the CDR3 DNA reads TGTGCCAGCACCTTAGAGCGAGAGACCCAGTACTTC. Residues: CASTLERETQYF.

The CDR3 region is CASSPPGALGYTF. CDR3 nucleotides: TGTGCCAGCAGCCCCCCCGGGGCCCTCGGCTACACCTTC. V gene TRBV9 combines with J gene TRBJ1-2; a possible D gene is TRBD1 (5 bases). Per the germline V gene, CDR1 is SGDLS and CDR2 is YYNGEE. The V and J ends lost 4 bases and 8 bases respectively, with 15 bases between them. This CDR3 comprises 13 residues.

This sequence joins TRBV6-5 and TRBJ1-3; D gene ambiguous. The CDR3 is 15 amino acids. The germline V and J ends were trimmed by 2 bases and 4 bases, with 12 bases remaining between them. Germline V lookup: CDR1 MNHEY, CDR2 SVGAGI. The CDR3 DNA follows: TGTGCCAGCAGTTACAAGGGATCCTCCGGAAACACCATATATTTT. Translating gives CASSYKGSSGNTIYF.

This clone appeared once. The chain employs TRBV12-5 and TRBJ2-5; D not resolved. V was trimmed by 3 bases and J by 1 base, leaving 3 bases between them. Germline V gene lookup returns CDR1 LGHNT and CDR2 FRNRAP. This CDR3 has 12 amino acids. The CDR3 sequence: CASGFSQETQYF. Written as DNA, the CDR3 is TGTGCTAGTGGTTTTTCCCAAGAGACCCAGTACTTC.

This clone has just one count. This chain uses TRBV5-1 with TRBJ2-7; TRBD1 is a possible D gene (5 bases). Germline CDR1 and CDR2: SGHRS and YFSETQ. Trimming cost V 2 bases and J 3 bases, with 6 bases left between them. The CDR3 totals 12 residues. Here the CDR3 DNA reads TGCGCCAGCAGCTTAAGGGGCTACGAGCAGTACGTC. Its translation: CASSLRGYEQYV.

The V call is TRBV19, the J call TRBJ2-7; no definite D call. The CDR3 spans 11 residues. CDR1 LNHDA and CDR2 SQIVND come from the germline V gene (reference sequence). The CDR3 is CAGSSSYEQYV. CDR3 sequence (DNA): TGTGCCGGTAGTAGCTCCTACGAGCAGTACGTC.

This clone was recorded once. The chain carries TRBV10-1 and TRBJ2-5; possible D gene TRBD1, 6 bases. V shed 3 bases and J shed 6 bases, with 14 bases lying between them. CDR1 and CDR2 (germline): WNHNN, SYGVQD (reference sequence). This CDR3 spans 14 amino acids. The CDR3 DNA reads as TGCGCCAGCAGTGACAGGGGATATCCGAAGACCCAGTACTTC. It codes for CASSDRGYPKTQYF.

The rearrangement links TRBV5-6 to TRBJ2-7, with D tentatively TRBD1 or TRBD2 (5 bases each). CDR1 and CDR2 (germline): SGHDT, YYEEEE. This CDR3 contains 16 residues. Between the trimmed V and J ends, which lost 4 bases and 1 base, there was a span of 18 bases. Here the CDR3 reads CASSAHEGLGSYEQYV. CDR3 nucleotide sequence: TGTGCCAGCAGCGCCCACGAGGGGCTTGGGTCCTACGAGCAGTACGTC.

The chain couples TRBV10-1 to TRBJ2-5; 8 bases fit TRBD1. CDR3 size: 18 residues. Germline-derived CDR1 and CDR2 are WNHNN and SYGVQD (reference sequence). Germline trimming cut 0 bases from V and 2 bases from J; bases unmatched to any gene: 11. CDR3 DNA sequence: TGCGCCAGCAGTGAGTCGCCGTTTGGTGGGACAGGACAAGAGACCCAGTACTTC. Translating gives CASSESPFGGTGQETQYF.

The chain joins TRBV28 to TRBJ1-6; no firm D call. The CDR3 runs 20 residues. V was cut by 4 bases and J by 8 bases, with 30 bases left in between. From germline, CDR1 is MDHEN and CDR2 SYDVKM. The CDR3 sequence: CASSSWRAHSAIRVDSPLHF. The CDR3 DNA is TGTGCCAGCAGTTCCTGGAGGGCGCATTCGGCAATACGGGTGGATTCACCCCTCCACTTT. Combining the CDR3 with reference TRBV28 and TRBJ1-6 gives the whole variable domain DVKVTQSSRYLVKRTGEKVFLECVQDMDHENMFWYRQDPGLGLRLIYFSYDVKMKEKGDIPEGYSVSREKKERFSLILESASTNQTSMYLCASSSWRAHSAIRVDSPLHFGNGTRLTVT.

The chain links TRBV6-2 or TRBV6-3 to TRBJ2-7; 8 nucleotides agree with TRBD1. Germline loops: CDR1 MNHEY, CDR2 SVGEGT. This CDR3 has 12 residues. Trimming took 5 bases from V and 6 from J; bases not matched to a gene: 3. The CDR3 loop reads CASSHTGGEQYV. The CDR3 DNA is TGTGCCAGCAGTCACACAGGGGGCGAGCAGTACGTC.